These 19 T cell receptor beta chains were all obtained from the same sample, sequenced in a study of OX40 agonist ivuxolimab in advanced cancers. Repertoires were generated with immunoSEQ multiplex PCR, while TCRdb's copy carries only in-frame clones and drops some. Seen here are about 62,000 clones, around 85% observed once, and the top ten hold under 4.5%. The starting material was CD4+ or CD8+ T cells sorted from blood, obtained in a trial of the OX40 agonist ivuxolimab. The receptors come from an adult with an advanced solid tumor such as melanoma, head and neck, liver or kidney cancer.

This chain links TRBV2 with TRBJ2-5, with 9 bases lining up with TRBD2. The J call may be faulty, since TRBJ2-7 better matches the DNA end. The V gene's germline CDR1 is SNHLY and CDR2 FYNNEI. The CDR3 extends over 17 amino acids. The CDR3 DNA is TGTGCCAGCAGTGAACGACGCGGGGGGGCACTCTCCTACGAGCAGTACTTC. Protein product: CASSERRGGALSYEQYF.

This sequence joins TRBV5-6 and TRBJ1-6; TRBD1 matches 10 bases. This CDR3 spans 15 amino acids. Per germline, CDR1 SGHDT and CDR2 YYEEEE. J gave up 8 bases and V 3 bases, and 5 bases lay outside the gene matches. The CDR3 reads CASSSGQGYYSPLHF. The CDR3, as DNA: TGTGCCAGCAGCTCGGGACAGGGGTATTATTCACCCCTCCACTTT. Based on the CDR3 plus reference TRBV5-6 and TRBJ1-6, the full variable domain is DAGVTQSPTHLIKTRGQQVTLRCSPKSGHDTVSWYQQALGQGPQFIFQYYEEEERQRGNFPDRFSGHQFPNYSSELNVNALLLGDSALYLCASSSGQGYYSPLHFGNGTRLTVT.

This clone was found once. The rearrangement joins TRBV5-8 to TRBJ2-5; 9 bases agree with TRBD1. The CDR3 has 14 amino acids. V was pared by 4 bases and J by 4 bases, with 5 bases of the junction left unmatched. Germline assignment: CDR1 SGHTS and CDR2 YDEGEE. The CDR3 loop is CASSMGQGRETQYF. CDR3 DNA sequence: TGTGCCAGCAGCATGGGACAGGGCCGAGAGACCCAGTACTTC. Supplemented by reference TRBV5-8 and TRBJ2-5, the full variable domain reads EAGVTQSPTHLIKTRGQQATLRCSPISGHTSVYWYQQALGLGLQFLLWYDEGEERNRGNFPPRFSGRQFPNYSSELNVNALELEDSALYLCASSMGQGRETQYFGPGTRLLVL.

The chain links TRBV19 to TRBJ2-2; TRBD2 is a possible D gene (6 bases). The CDR3 runs 16 residues. Trimming shortened V by 7 bases and J by 3 bases, and 18 bases separated the two germline ends. Per the germline V gene, CDR1 is LNHDA and CDR2 is SQIVND (reference sequence). The CDR3 sequence: CASTSRRGVYTGELFF. The CDR3 DNA sequence: TGTGCCAGTACATCTCGGCGGGGAGTATACACCGGGGAGCTGTTTTTT.

The gene calls are TRBV29-1 and TRBJ2-7; D gene unclear. V lost 5 bases and J lost 4, with 15 bases in between. Germline V gives CDR1 SQVTM, CDR2 ANQGSEA. This CDR3 is 13 amino acids long. In nucleotides, the CDR3 is TGCAGCGTTTGGCAGCAAGGAAAATACGAGCAGTACTTC. Residues: CSVWQQGKYEQYF.

This clone was observed a few times. The chain has TRBV7-9 and TRBJ2-7; TRBD1 agrees at 9 bases. CDR1 SEHNR and CDR2 FQNEAQ come from the germline V gene (reference sequence). The length of the CDR3 is 17 residues. V lost 10 bases, J lost 3 bases, and 19 bases stayed unmatched. CDR3 in amino acids: CAIQNTHGTGIIYEQYF. The DNA of the CDR3 is TGTGCCATACAAAATACACACGGGACAGGGATAATCTACGAGCAGTACTTC. Drawing the rest from reference TRBV7-9 and TRBJ2-7, the complete variable domain is DTGVSQNPRHKITKRGQNVTFRCDPISEHNRLYWYRQTLGQGPEFLTYFQNEAQLEKSRLLSDRFSAERPKGSFSTLEIQRTEQGDSAMYLCAIQNTHGTGIIYEQYFGPGTRLTVT.

This chain connects TRBV6-1 to TRBJ2-3, with 7 bases aligning to TRBD2. Germline values: CDR1 MNHNS, CDR2 SASEGT. CDR3 length: 14 amino acids. The J segment lost 4 bases and the V segment lost 2 bases, leaving 3 bases of the junction unmatched. The CDR3 nucleotides read TGTGCCAGCAGTGAAAGCGGGACGGCAGATACGCAGTATTTT. It specifies CASSESGTADTQYF.

This clone showed up just once. This sequence joins TRBV7-8 and TRBJ1-6, with TRBD1 identical over 7 bases. The CDR3 has 17 amino acids. Germline CDR1 SGHVS, CDR2 FQNEAQ. Unmatched junction bases numbered 14, after V lost 5 bases and J lost 7 bases. The CDR3 DNA follows: TGTGCCAGCAGCCCCAGGACAGGCAACATCGGGAATTCACCCCTCCACTTT. Translation: CASSPRTGNIGNSPLHF. The full variable domain, in which reference TRBV7-8 and TRBJ1-6 provide the parts outside the CDR3, is GAGVSQSPRYKVAKRGQDVALRCDPISGHVSLFWYQQALGQGPEFLTYFQNEAQLDKSGLPSDRFFAERPEGSVSTLKIQRTQQEDSAVYLCASSPRTGNIGNSPLHFGNGTRLTVT.

The chain employs TRBV6-7 and TRBJ2-1; TRBD2 matches at 14 bases. TRBV6-7 is an ORF, and what it does is uncertain. The CDR3 loop spans 17 amino acids. Germline trimming cut 5 bases from V and 2 bases from J; bases unmatched to any gene: 5. CDR3 loop: CASSRPGLAGAYNEQFF. In DNA, the CDR3 is TGTGCCAGCAGTAGGCCGGGACTAGCGGGGGCCTACAATGAGCAGTTCTTC.

This clone came up once. This chain connects TRBV7-9 to TRBJ1-2, with 7 bases matching TRBD1. The V segment lost 3 bases and the J segment 4 bases; nucleotides outside the gene matches: 8. Germline CDR1 and CDR2: SEHNR and FQNEAQ (reference sequence). CDR3 length: 15 residues. Here the CDR3 reads CASSFVGGGSYGYTF. For the CDR3, the DNA is TGTGCCAGCAGCTTTGTTGGAGGGGGCAGCTATGGCTACACCTTC.

CDR3 sequence (DNA): TGTGCCAGCACACCGACAGCCAAAAACATTCAGTACTTC. Translation gives CASTPTAKNIQYF. This chain uses TRBV2 with TRBJ2-4, with D hard to call. Per germline, CDR1 SNHLY and CDR2 FYNNEI. Trimming pared 7 bases from V and 0 bases from J, leaving 7 bases between. This CDR3 region has 13 residues.

The V and J genes are TRBV7-9 and TRBJ2-3; D is perhaps TRBD1 (5 bases). The CDR3 length is 15 residues. V gave up 2 bases and J gave up 2 bases, with 11 bases separating them. Germline lookup yields CDR1 SEHNR and CDR2 FQNEAQ (reference sequence). Written as DNA, the CDR3 is TGTGCCAGCAGCTTAAAGGACATGGACACAGATACGCAGTATTTT. Its protein is CASSLKDMDTDTQYF. Full variable domain (outside the CDR3, taken from reference TRBV7-9 and TRBJ2-3): DTGVSQNPRHKITKRGQNVTFRCDPISEHNRLYWYRQTLGQGPEFLTYFQNEAQLEKSRLLSDRFSAERPKGSFSTLEIQRTEQGDSAMYLCASSLKDMDTDTQYFGPGTRLTVL.

The chain carries TRBV19 and TRBJ2-1; 10 nucleotides agree with TRBD2. This CDR3 spans 18 amino acids. Germline V gene sequence: CDR1 LNHDA, CDR2 SQIVND (reference sequence). J was trimmed by 0 bases and V by 1 base; bases with no gene match: 6. The CDR3: CASSIASGGAGSYNEQFF. The CDR3 DNA follows: TGTGCCAGTAGTATAGCGAGCGGGGGGGCGGGCTCCTACAATGAGCAGTTCTTC.

The chain links TRBV18 to TRBJ1-6; tentative D call: TRBD1 (6 bases). V lost 3 bases to trimming and J lost 8 bases, with 11 bases between them. The CDR3 runs to 14 residues. Germline V gene lookup returns CDR1 KGHSH and CDR2 LQKENI. CDR3: CASSPAGVDSPLHF. CDR3 in DNA: TGTGCCAGCTCACCGGCAGGGGTGGATTCACCCCTCCACTTT.

The V call is TRBV28, the J call TRBJ2-5; TRBD1 matches at 8 bases. CDR1 MDHEN and CDR2 SYDVKM come from the germline V gene. The V gene end was trimmed by 5 bases and the J gene end by 5 bases; junction bases not matched to a gene: 4. CDR3 size: 13 residues. This CDR3 reads CASSLNRGETQYF. CDR3 sequence (DNA): TGTGCCAGCAGTCTAAACAGGGGGGAGACCCAGTACTTC.

The V call is TRBV13, the J call TRBJ2-2, with D perhaps TRBD1 or TRBD2 (5 bases each). Per the germline V gene, CDR1 is PRHDT and CDR2 is FYEKMQ (reference sequence). The CDR3 is made up of 17 amino acids. Trimming took off 0 bases at V and 2 bases at J, with 13 bases between the two ends. In DNA form, the CDR3 reads TGTGCCAGCAGCTTAGGCCCGGGGCAACCAAACACCGGGGAGCTGTTTTTT. It specifies CASSLGPGQPNTGELFF.

This clone was counted a single time. CDR3 sequence (DNA): TGTGCCAGCAGCGGACGGGAAGGTCTACAAGAGACCCAGTACTTC. This gives the protein CASSGREGLQETQYF. The chain couples TRBV9 to TRBJ2-5; perhaps TRBD2 as D (5 bases). The CDR3 runs to 15 residues. Looked up from germline, CDR1 is SGDLS and CDR2 is YYNGEE. Trimming pared 3 bases from V and 2 bases from J, leaving 14 bases between.

V and J are TRBV5-1 and TRBJ2-1, with D perhaps TRBD1 or TRBD2 (5 bases each). With 4 bases removed from V and 5 bases from J, the gap between germline ends came to 16 bases. The CDR3 covers 15 residues. The germline V gene has CDR1 SGHRS and CDR2 YFSETQ. CDR3 DNA: TGCGCCAGCAGCCTGGTGGGGGAGCCCAACAATGAGCAGTTCTTC. It is translated as CASSLVGEPNNEQFF.

This chain joins TRBV28 and TRBJ2-7; the match to TRBD2 covers 14 bases. Per the germline V gene, CDR1 is MDHEN and CDR2 is SYDVKM. This CDR3 is 15 amino acids long. The V segment lost 10 bases and the J segment 6 bases; nucleotides outside the gene matches: 11. Here the CDR3 reads CAISGTSGGRVEQYF. The DNA of the CDR3 is TGTGCCATATCTGGGACTAGCGGGGGTCGGGTCGAGCAGTACTTC.